This is a list of T cell receptor beta chains from one sample in a study of regulatory and conventional T cells in RAG deficiency. Measured with immunoSEQ multiplex PCR; TCRdb has only the in-frame clones, and not every one. The table lists under 20,000 clones, about 87% of them singletons, with roughly 1.4% in the top ten. This same sample was also part of a study on regulatory T cells.

Material for sequencing was Tregs sorted from blood. Every receptor here comes from a human donor in good health. Both conserved end residues are part of each CDR3. D genes are given only for firm matches. Clone sizes are given selectively: once, few, many, or a class where the clone is expanded.

CDR3 | DNA | V | size | J | D
CASSLGTDGYEQYF | TGTGCCAGCAGTTTAGGGACAGATGGCTACGAGCAGTACTTC | TRBV27 | NA | TRBJ2-7 | TRBD1
CASSYSIVRNTEAFF | TGTGCCAGCAGTTACTCTATCGTACGTAACACTGAAGCTTTCTTT | TRBV6-6 | NA | TRBJ1-1 | NA
CASSLVGTSRGDTQYF | TGTGCCAGCAGCTTAGTGGGGACTAGCAGAGGAGATACGCAGTATTTT | TRBV7-2 | NA | TRBJ2-3 | TRBD2
CASSIGRGPTEEKLFF | TGTGCCAGTAGTATAGGCAGAGGGCCTACAGAAGAAAAACTGTTTTTT | TRBV19 | NA | TRBJ1-4 | NA
CASSAGGPGNEQYF | TGTGCCAGTAGTGCGGGAGGGCCGGGCAACGAGCAGTACTTC | TRBV19 | NA | TRBJ2-7 | TRBD2
CSARGPEQFF | TGCAGTGCTAGGGGTCCTGAGCAGTTCTTC | TRBV20-1 | NA | TRBJ2-1 | NA
CASSVRRAGTANTGELFF | TGTGCCAGTAGTGTCCGACGCGCGGGGACAGCTAACACCGGGGAGCTGTTTTTT | TRBV19 | once | TRBJ2-2 | NA
CASSKIPLSGLRIGNQPQHF | TGTGCCAGTAGTAAAATCCCCCTTTCAGGGTTGAGAATTGGCAATCAGCCCCAGCATTTT | TRBV19 | NA | TRBJ1-5 | NA
CASSLAPGGDGYTF | TGCGCCAGCAGCTTGGCCCCCGGAGGGGATGGCTACACCTTC | TRBV5-1 | once | TRBJ1-2 | NA
CASTESASVYNEQFF | TGTGCCAGCACCGAAAGTGCTAGCGTCTACAATGAGCAGTTCTTC | TRBV6-1 | NA | TRBJ2-1 | NA
CASSLGDRGKLSNQPQHF | TGTGCCAGCAGCTTGGGGGACAGGGGCAAGTTAAGCAATCAGCCCCAGCATTTT | TRBV5-6 | NA | TRBJ1-5 | TRBD1
CASSRPGGQSYEQYF | TGTGCCAGCTCCCGCCCAGGGGGCCAAAGCTACGAGCAGTACTTC | TRBV18 | NA | TRBJ2-7 | TRBD1
CASSRTGGTEAFF | TGTGCCAGTAGTAGGACAGGGGGCACTGAAGCTTTCTTT | TRBV19 | NA | TRBJ1-1 | TRBD1
CASTTGGTSGRGEQYF | TGTGCCAGCACCACAGGAGGGACTAGCGGGAGAGGGGAGCAGTACTTC | TRBV27 | NA | TRBJ2-7 | TRBD2
CAWSGRGPPAGELFF | TGTGCCTGGAGTGGGCGGGGGCCCCCCGCCGGGGAGCTGTTTTTT | TRBV30 | few | TRBJ2-2 | NA
CAISESDNYNSPLHF | TGTGCCATCAGTGAGTCGGATAACTATAATTCACCCCTCCACTTT | TRBV10-3 | medium-sized | TRBJ1-6 | NA
CASSFGPSGANVLTF | TGTGCCAGCAGTTTTGGTCCCTCTGGGGCCAACGTCCTGACTTTC | TRBV28 | once | TRBJ2-6 | NA
CASSGTSGFFMGSYNEQFF | TGCGCCAGCAGTGGCACTAGCGGTTTTTTTATGGGCTCCTACAATGAGCAGTTCTTC | TRBV10-2 | NA | TRBJ2-1 | TRBD2
CASSQDAGQGVYEQYF | TGTGCCAGCAGCCAAGATGCAGGACAGGGGGTCTACGAGCAGTACTTC | TRBV4-2 | NA | TRBJ2-7 | TRBD1
CASSEGTGPYEQYF | TGTGCCAGCAGTGAAGGAACAGGGCCCTACGAGCAGTACTTC | TRBV6-5 | once | TRBJ2-7 | NA
CASSLRSLTSGGNNEQFF | TGCGCCAGCAGCTTGCGGTCTCTCACTAGCGGGGGAAACAATGAGCAGTTCTTC | TRBV5-1 | NA | TRBJ2-1 | TRBD2
CASSVGTTYSTDTQYF | TGTGCCAGCAGCGTAGGGACAACTTACAGCACAGATACGCAGTATTTT | TRBV9 | few | TRBJ2-3 | NA
CATSRDRGTTYEQYF | TGTGCCACCAGCAGAGATAGGGGCACGACCTACGAGCAGTACTTC | TRBV15 | few | TRBJ2-7 | NA
CASNDGTGGFYGYTF | TGTGCCAGCAACGATGGGACAGGAGGTTTCTATGGCTACACCTTC | TRBV2 | once | TRBJ1-2 | TRBD1
CASSLGTGASSYNSPLHF | TGTGCCAGCAGCTTAGGGACAGGGGCGAGCTCCTATAATTCACCCCTCCACTTT | TRBV7-9 | NA | TRBJ1-6 | TRBD1
CASSEKDSNYGYTF | TGTGCCAGCAGTGAAAAAGACAGTAACTATGGCTACACCTTC | TRBV2 | NA | TRBJ1-2 | NA
CASSLVEGPFLYEQYF | TGTGCCAGCAGCTTAGTGGAAGGGCCCTTCCTCTACGAGCAGTACTTC | TRBV11-2 | once | TRBJ2-7 | NA
CASSPDLREQFF | TGTGCCAGCAGTCCGGACTTGCGGGAGCAGTTCTTC | TRBV7-3 | NA | TRBJ2-1 | NA
CASTPGILSSGNTIYF | TGTGCCAGCACCCCCGGGATCCTCAGCTCTGGAAACACCATATATTTT | TRBV9 | NA | TRBJ1-3 | NA
CASSLIAGATGELFF | TGCGCCAGCAGCTTAATAGCGGGGGCCACCGGGGAGCTGTTTTTT | TRBV5-1 | NA | TRBJ2-2 | TRBD2
CASRGTLDATNEKLFF | TGTGCCAGCAGGGGGACTTTAGATGCAACTAATGAAAAACTGTTTTTT | TRBV27 | NA | TRBJ1-4 | NA
CASSYSTQGGYTF | TGTGCCAGCAGTTACTCGACACAGGGTGGCTACACCTTC | TRBV6-5 | NA | TRBJ1-2 | NA
CASSLESNTEAFF | TGTGCCAGCAGCTTAGAATCCAACACTGAAGCTTTCTTT | TRBV7-9 | medium-sized | TRBJ1-1 | NA
CASSRNRGPYGYTF | TGTGCCAGCAGCAGGAACAGGGGCCCCTATGGCTACACCTTC | TRBV9 | NA | TRBJ1-2 | TRBD1
CASSLAGLLGTGELFF | TGTGCCAGCAGTTTAGCGGGATTACTAGGCACCGGGGAGCTGTTTTTT | TRBV7-9 | NA | TRBJ2-2 | TRBD2
CASSLDSANTGELFF | TGTGCCAGCAGTTTGGACAGCGCGAACACCGGGGAGCTGTTTTTT | TRBV6-4 | few | TRBJ2-2 | NA
CASSLFQGSNYGYTF | TGTGCCAGCAGTTTATTTCAGGGGTCAAACTATGGCTACACCTTC | TRBV27 | NA | TRBJ1-2 | NA
CASSLTRDRRNTEAFF | TGTGCCAGCTCACTGACCCGGGACAGGCGGAACACTGAAGCTTTCTTT | TRBV18 | NA | TRBJ1-1 | TRBD1
CASSLDSPLHF | TGTGCCAGCAGCTTAGATTCACCCCTCCACTTT | TRBV7-2 | once | TRBJ1-6 | NA
CASSKGRFSTEAFF | TGTGCCAGCAGCAAGGGTAGGTTCAGCACTGAAGCTTTCTTT | TRBV9 | NA | TRBJ1-1 | NA
CASSFLAGGSNEQFF | TGCGCCAGCAGCTTTCTAGCGGGCGGTAGTAATGAGCAGTTCTTC | TRBV5-1 | NA | TRBJ2-1 | TRBD2
CASTPSGVAEQYF | TGTGCCAGCACCCCCAGCGGGGTAGCCGAGCAGTACTTC | TRBV6-6 | few | TRBJ2-7 | TRBD2
CASSQRIAYGYTF | TGCGCCAGCAGCCAGCGAATCGCTTATGGCTACACCTTC | TRBV4-1 | NA | TRBJ1-2 | NA